A single sample is the source of the 32 T cell receptor beta chains below, sequenced in a study of blood T cell repertoires in COVID-19. Repertoires were generated with immunoSEQ multiplex PCR, while TCRdb's copy carries only in-frame clones and drops some. This sample has some 230,000 clones, with roughly 85% found just once. Material: peripheral blood. Every receptor here comes from a man between 35 and 55 years old with acute or convalescent COVID-19.

The CDR3 loop reads CASNQQGGSNEKLFF. CDR3 nucleotide sequence: TGCGCCAGTAACCAACAGGGGGGGTCTAATGAAAAACTGTTTTTT. The chain couples TRBV5-1 to TRBJ1-4; TRBD1 matches at 8 bases. Losses at the gene ends were 8 bases for V and 3 bases for J; bases not matched to a gene: 9. This CDR3 is 15 amino acids long. Germline V gene sequence: CDR1 SGHRS, CDR2 YFSETQ.

The chain employs TRBV2 and TRBJ2-3; the match to TRBD2 covers 9 bases. This CDR3 spans 16 amino acids. J lost 2 bases, V lost 4 bases, and 7 bases had no gene match. Looked up from germline, CDR1 is SNHLY and CDR2 is FYNNEI. This chain's CDR3 is CASSAQAGGSTDTQYF. The CDR3 DNA follows: TGTGCCAGCAGTGCTCAAGCGGGGGGCTCCACAGATACGCAGTATTTT.

The chain uses TRBV7-2 and TRBJ2-3, with 12 bases lining up with TRBD2. V gave up 1 base and J gave up 6 bases; unmatched junction bases: 5. Germline V CDR1 and CDR2: SGHTA, FQGNSA. CDR3 length: 16 residues. The CDR3 bases are TGTGCCAGCAGCTTAGGACTAGCGGGGGTGAGGGATACGCAGTATTTT. Translated: CASSLGLAGVRDTQYF.

This clone was seen just once. The genes are TRBV19 and TRBJ1-5; D uncertain. Trimming cost V 5 bases and J 5 bases, with 13 bases left between them. The CDR3 length is 14 residues. Germline CDR1 reads LNHDA; CDR2 reads SQIVND (reference sequence). CDR3 sequence: CASSSSSPDQPQHF. DNA of the CDR3: TGTGCCAGTAGTTCCTCGTCGCCAGATCAGCCCCAGCATTTT.

This chain links TRBV5-1 with TRBJ2-5, with D possibly matching TRBD1 (5 bases). The V end was cut by 5 bases, the J end by 2 bases, with 10 bases between. CDR1 is SGHRS and CDR2 is YFSETQ in the germline V gene. The CDR3 length is 13 residues. The CDR3 DNA sequence: TGCGCCAGCAGGGGGCTCTTACAAGAGACCCAGTACTTC. This encodes CASRGLLQETQYF.

The CDR3 coding sequence is TGTGCCAGCAGACGACTAGCGGGGGGGCCCTCCAGGGAGACCCAGTACTTC. Its translation is CASRRLAGGPSRETQYF. V and J are TRBV6-6 and TRBJ2-5; 14 nucleotides align to TRBD2. Germline V lookup: CDR1 MNHNY, CDR2 SVGAGI (reference sequence). The CDR3 extends over 17 amino acids. Trimming at V came to 6 bases and at J to 5 bases, leaving 11 bases not matched to a gene.

This chain uses TRBV18 with TRBJ1-1; tentatively, D is TRBD1 (6 bases). The V gene lost 6 bases and the J gene lost 5 bases, with 13 bases spanning the gap. CDR1 is KGHSH, CDR2 LQKENI, per germline. This CDR3 is built from 13 residues. The CDR3 loop is CASSLNRATEAFF. The CDR3 DNA is TGTGCCAGCTCTCTGAACAGGGCTACTGAAGCTTTCTTT.

The chain joins TRBV7-9 to TRBJ1-5; D not resolved. In germline, CDR1 is SEHNR, CDR2 FQNEAQ (reference sequence). The germline V and J ends were trimmed by 5 bases and 7 bases, with 9 bases remaining between them. The CDR3 sequence is 12 residues long. The CDR3 here is CASSPPGQPQHF. The CDR3 nucleotides read TGTGCCAGCAGCCCTCCGGGGCAGCCCCAGCATTTT.

The chain recombines TRBV2 with TRBJ2-7; 8 nucleotides agree with TRBD1. Losses at the gene ends were 3 bases for V and 4 bases for J; bases not matched to a gene: 5. This CDR3 comprises 14 residues. From germline, CDR1 is SNHLY and CDR2 FYNNEI. CDR3 coding DNA: TGTGCCAGCAGTGAGGGCAGGGGGCCGTACGAGCAGTACTTC. It translates to CASSEGRGPYEQYF.

V usage is TRBV10-2 and J usage is TRBJ1-3; D ambiguous. The CDR3 runs 14 residues. V lost 3 bases and J 2 bases, leaving 8 bases between the germline ends. The germline V gene has CDR1 WSHSY and CDR2 SAAADI. In DNA form, the CDR3 reads TGCGCCAGCAGTGACGGGGTAGCTGGAAACACCATATATTTT. Protein sequence: CASSDGVAGNTIYF.

The J gene is TRBJ2-2, the V gene TRBV10-3; a weak D match, TRBD1 (6 bases). CDR1 and CDR2 from the germline V gene are ENHRY and SYGVKD. Trimming took 3 bases from V and 0 from J, leaving 14 bases between them. This CDR3 spans 17 amino acids. CDR3 DNA sequence: TGTGCCATCAGTGATCAGGGGTCAGGCACGAACACCGGGGAGCTGTTTTTT. Translating it yields CAISDQGSGTNTGELFF.

The chain is built from TRBV2 and TRBJ1-1; tentative D call: TRBD1 (5 bases). Germline CDR1 is SNHLY and CDR2 is FYNNEI. This CDR3 comprises 12 residues. V was pared by 7 bases and J by 5 bases, with 11 bases between. The CDR3 region has the DNA TGTGCCAGCAAGGACGGGGGGACTGAAGCTTTCTTT. Translating gives CASKDGGTEAFF.

The gene calls are TRBV12-3 or TRBV12-4 and TRBJ2-7; D may be TRBD1 (5 bases). Trimming pared 4 bases from V and 3 bases from J, leaving 10 bases between. The CDR3 totals 13 residues. The CDR3 region is CASSSSRVYEQYF. Here the CDR3 DNA reads TGTGCCAGCAGTTCGAGCAGGGTCTACGAGCAGTACTTC.

CDR3 in amino acids: CATSRELPNTGELFF. CDR3 coding DNA: TGTGCCACCAGCAGAGAACTACCAAACACCGGGGAGCTGTTTTTT. The genes are TRBV15 and TRBJ2-2; D gene unclear. The CDR3 has 15 residues. Germline CDR1 and CDR2: LNHNV and YYDKDF (reference sequence). Trimming removed 0 bases from V and 2 bases from J, with 7 bases in between.

The chain is built from TRBV7-9 and TRBJ2-6; 7 bases align to TRBD1. Germline assignment: CDR1 SEHNR and CDR2 FQNEAQ (reference sequence). The CDR3 runs to 18 residues. The V and J ends lost 2 bases and 0 bases, in that order; junction bases with no gene match: 7. CDR3 protein: CASSLYRGQSSGANVLTF. In DNA, the CDR3 is TGTGCCAGCAGCTTATACAGGGGTCAGAGCTCTGGGGCCAACGTCCTGACTTTC.

The chain couples TRBV19 to TRBJ2-2; weak D call: TRBD2 (6 bases). Trimming took off 2 bases at V and 5 bases at J, with 9 bases between the two ends. Germline assignment: CDR1 LNHDA and CDR2 SQIVND (reference sequence). The CDR3 extends over 14 amino acids. The CDR3 sequence: CASSIQEGTGELFF. In DNA, the CDR3 is TGTGCCAGTAGTATACAGGAGGGGACCGGGGAGCTGTTTTTT.

This clone was seen once. CDR3 coding DNA: TGTGCCAGCAGCTCGGTGTATAGCACAGATACGCAGTATTTT. This gives the protein CASSSVYSTDTQYF. The chain couples TRBV5-4 to TRBJ2-3; D uncertain. V was shortened by 3 bases and J by 0 bases, with 8 bases between the two germline ends. The CDR3 consists of 14 residues. Germline assignment: CDR1 SGHNT and CDR2 YYREEE (reference sequence).

Remarks on this clone: The junction does not match germline at one end; this may be a read error. The V call is TRBV7-2, the J call TRBJ2-7; 7 bases agree with TRBD2. The CDR3 contains 13 residues. Germline V gene sequence: CDR1 SGHTA, CDR2 FQGNSA. The chain's CDR3 is CASSHRLAYEQHF. The CDR3 nucleotides read TGTGCCAGCAGTCACCGACTAGCCTACGAGCAGCACTTC. The full variable domain, its missing parts supplied by reference TRBV7-2 and TRBJ2-7, is GAGVSQSPSNKVTEKGKDVELRCDPISGHTALYWYRQSLGQGLEFLIYFQGNSAPDKSGLPSDRFSAERTGGSVSTLTIQRTQQEDSAVYLCASSHRLAYEQHFGPGTRLTVT.

CDR3 loop: CASSQETRRATGELFF. The DNA of the CDR3 is TGCGCCAGCAGCCAAGAAACCAGGAGGGCCACCGGGGAGCTGTTTTTT. The V gene is TRBV4-1, the J gene TRBJ2-2; TRBD2 might be the D (6 bases). The CDR3 runs to 16 residues. The germline V gene encodes CDR1 MGHRA and CDR2 YSYEKL. Trimming left V 0 bases short and J 4 bases short, with 12 bases between.

J is TRBJ1-2 and V is TRBV12-5; tentative D call: TRBD1 (5 bases). V was cut by 0 bases and J by 8 bases, with 13 bases left in between. Germline V gives CDR1 LGHNT, CDR2 FRNRAP. The CDR3 loop spans 14 amino acids. The CDR3 nucleotides read TGTGCTAGTGGTTTGGTTGGGGCACCCCAAGGCTACACCTTC. This gives the protein CASGLVGAPQGYTF.

The chain couples TRBV2 to TRBJ2-5; 16 bases are shared with TRBD2. The CDR3 consists of 16 residues. The V gene's germline CDR1 is SNHLY and CDR2 FYNNEI. The J segment lost 3 bases and the V segment lost 6 bases, leaving 4 bases of the junction unmatched. The CDR3 reads CASSSGLAGGEETQYF. CDR3 in DNA: TGTGCCAGCAGCTCGGGACTAGCGGGGGGGGAAGAGACCCAGTACTTC. Together with reference TRBV2 and TRBJ2-5, the CDR3 gives the full variable domain: EPEVTQTPSHQVTQMGQEVILRCVPISNHLYFYWYRQILGQKVEFLVSFYNNEISEKSEIFDDQFSVERPDGSNFTLKIRSTKLEDSAMYFCASSSGLAGGEETQYFGPGTRLLVL.

This chain uses TRBV18 with TRBJ1-4; possibly TRBD1 for D (6 bases). Germline CDR1 is KGHSH and CDR2 is LQKENI. The CDR3 is made up of 14 amino acids. Trimming took 6 bases from V and 7 from J, leaving 15 bases between them. CDR3 sequence reads: CASSQRQASEKLFF. The CDR3 DNA reads as TGTGCCAGCTCCCAAAGACAGGCCAGTGAAAAACTGTTTTTT.

The chain employs TRBV6-4 and TRBJ2-2; 7 bases line up with TRBD2. Germline V gene sequence: CDR1 MRHNA, CDR2 SNTAGT. There are 14 residues in the CDR3. V shed 3 bases, J shed 5 bases, and the junction held 3 bases outside the gene matches. This CDR3 reads CASSERGGTGELFF. The CDR3 DNA follows: TGTGCCAGCAGTGAGAGGGGAGGGACCGGGGAGCTGTTTTTT.

The V and J genes are TRBV15 and TRBJ2-5; no firm D call. V was clipped by 1 base and J by 4 bases, with 10 bases between them. The V gene's germline CDR1 is LNHNV and CDR2 YYDKDF (reference sequence). CDR3 size: 14 residues. The CDR3 protein is CATSRAPYGETQYF. In DNA, the CDR3 is TGTGCCACCAGCAGAGCTCCATACGGAGAGACCCAGTACTTC.

The CDR3 here is CASSIRPGRDEQYF. CDR3 sequence (DNA): TGTGCCAGTAGTATCCGGCCAGGGAGGGACGAGCAGTACTTC. The V and J genes are TRBV19 and TRBJ2-7, with 7 positions matching TRBD2. This CDR3 spans 14 amino acids. J lost 5 bases, V lost 3 bases, and 7 bases had no gene match. CDR1 is LNHDA and CDR2 is SQIVND in the germline V gene (reference sequence).

The chain combines TRBV12-5 with TRBJ1-5; 9 bases line up with TRBD1. The length of the CDR3 is 16 residues. Germline lookup yields CDR1 LGHNT and CDR2 FRNRAP. The V segment lost 2 bases and the J segment 6 bases; nucleotides outside the gene matches: 8. CDR3 sequence reads: CASGLMGQGLSQPQHF. CDR3 in DNA: TGTGCTAGTGGTTTGATGGGACAGGGCCTCAGTCAGCCCCAGCATTTT.

This clone was detected a few times. This sample also contains other DNA sequences that code for the same CDR3. As DNA, the CDR3 is TGTGCCAGCAGCTCTGACAGGTTCATGAACACTGAAGCTTTCTTT. It encodes CASSSDRFMNTEAFF. The chain links TRBV7-2 to TRBJ1-1; tentative D call: TRBD1 (6 bases). Trimming pared 4 bases from V and 0 bases from J, leaving 12 bases between. The CDR3 length is 15 residues. From germline, CDR1 is SGHTA and CDR2 FQGNSA.

The chain combines TRBV10-3 with TRBJ2-5; D call uncertain. V dropped 4 bases and J dropped 2 bases, with 11 bases sitting between them. The length of the CDR3 is 14 residues. Germline loops: CDR1 ENHRY, CDR2 SYGVKD. The CDR3 spells CAISGANLQETQYF. DNA of the CDR3: TGTGCCATCAGTGGGGCTAACCTTCAAGAGACCCAGTACTTC.

The gene calls are TRBV7-2 and TRBJ2-1; 13 bases fit TRBD2. Germline V gene lookup returns CDR1 SGHTA and CDR2 FQGNSA. The CDR3 covers 18 residues. Unmatched junction bases numbered 6, after V lost 4 bases and J lost 0 bases. This CDR3 is CASSSGTSGIPSYNEQFF. CDR3 nucleotide sequence: TGTGCCAGCAGCTCCGGGACTAGCGGGATACCCTCCTACAATGAGCAGTTCTTC. Full variable domain (outside the CDR3, taken from reference TRBV7-2 and TRBJ2-1): GAGVSQSPSNKVTEKGKDVELRCDPISGHTALYWYRQSLGQGLEFLIYFQGNSAPDKSGLPSDRFSAERTGGSVSTLTIQRTQQEDSAVYLCASSSGTSGIPSYNEQFFGPGTRLTVL.

The rearrangement uses TRBV18 and TRBJ1-1; 10 bases map to TRBD1. The germline CDR1 and CDR2 sequences are KGHSH and LQKENI. CDR3 size: 17 residues. Trimming removed 3 bases from V and 5 bases from J; junction bases left unmatched: 12. This CDR3 is CASSPPRGPGQGTEAFF. The DNA of the CDR3 is TGTGCCAGCTCACCGCCAAGGGGGCCGGGACAGGGGACTGAAGCTTTCTTT.

V gene TRBV6-5 combines with J gene TRBJ2-5, with D maybe TRBD2 (5 bases). Germline V gives CDR1 MNHEY, CDR2 SVGAGI. The CDR3 has 12 amino acids. Deletions cut 8 bases from V and 0 bases from J, with 7 bases between. The CDR3 here is CASGRDQETQYF. The DNA of the CDR3 is TGTGCCAGCGGGCGGGACCAAGAGACCCAGTACTTC.

V and J are TRBV28 and TRBJ1-5; no definite D call. V was trimmed by 8 bases and J by 0 bases, leaving 14 bases between them. Germline V CDR1 and CDR2: MDHEN, SYDVKM. This CDR3 comprises 15 residues. Here the CDR3 reads CASESAAYSNQPQHF. CDR3 DNA: TGTGCCAGCGAATCGGCGGCTTATAGCAATCAGCCCCAGCATTTT. Drawing the rest from reference TRBV28 and TRBJ1-5, the complete variable domain is DVKVTQSSRYLVKRTGEKVFLECVQDMDHENMFWYRQDPGLGLRLIYFSYDVKMKEKGDIPEGYSVSREKKERFSLILESASTNQTSMYLCASESAAYSNQPQHFGDGTRLSIL.